Reported below is one T cell receptor (beta chain). TCRdb keeps only in-frame clones here, not all; method: immunoSEQ multiplex PCR. The profile shows about 70,000 clones, 92% of them singletons. The data derive from a study of technical replicates of blood from a handful of donors. Material for sequencing was T cells isolated from PBMCs. The sequence was obtained from a human donor in good health.

The CDR3 nucleotides read TGCGCCAGCAGCCTTACCGGGCTAGCGGAGCCCCAATACAATGAGCAGTTCTTC. Its translation is CASSLTGLAEPQYNEQFF. The chain employs TRBV4-3 and TRBJ2-1; 7 bases fit TRBD2. V lost 4 bases and J lost 4; bases outside the gene matches: 16. Germline CDR1 reads LGHNA; CDR2 reads YSLEER. The length of the CDR3 is 18 residues.